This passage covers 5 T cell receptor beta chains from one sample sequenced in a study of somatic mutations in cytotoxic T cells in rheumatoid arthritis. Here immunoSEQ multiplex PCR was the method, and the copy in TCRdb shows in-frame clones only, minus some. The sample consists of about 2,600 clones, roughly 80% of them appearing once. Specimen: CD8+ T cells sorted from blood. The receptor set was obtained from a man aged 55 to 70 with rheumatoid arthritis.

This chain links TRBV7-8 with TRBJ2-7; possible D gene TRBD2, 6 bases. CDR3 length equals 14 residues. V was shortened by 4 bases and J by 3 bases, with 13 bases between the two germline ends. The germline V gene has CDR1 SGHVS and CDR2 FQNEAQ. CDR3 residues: CASSSLGSYYEQYF. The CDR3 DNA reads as TGTGCCAGCAGCTCCCTCGGGAGCTACTACGAGCAGTACTTC.

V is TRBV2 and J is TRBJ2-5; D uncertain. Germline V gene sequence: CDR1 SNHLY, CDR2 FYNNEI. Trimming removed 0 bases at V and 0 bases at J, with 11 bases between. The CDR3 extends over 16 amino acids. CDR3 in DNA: TGTGCCAGCAGTGAAGCGGATCAGGCTGACCAAGAGACCCAGTACTTC. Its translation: CASSEADQADQETQYF.

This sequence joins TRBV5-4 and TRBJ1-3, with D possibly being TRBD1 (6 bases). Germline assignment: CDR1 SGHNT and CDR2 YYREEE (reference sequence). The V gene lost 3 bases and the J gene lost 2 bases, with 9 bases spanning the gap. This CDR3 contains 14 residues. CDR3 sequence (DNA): TGTGCCAGCAGCTCCACAGGGACTGGAAACACCATATATTTT. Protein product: CASSSTGTGNTIYF.

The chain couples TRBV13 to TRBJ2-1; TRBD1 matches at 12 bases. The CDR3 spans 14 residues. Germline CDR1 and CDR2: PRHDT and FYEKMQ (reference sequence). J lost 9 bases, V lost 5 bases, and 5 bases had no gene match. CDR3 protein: CASSLGQGALEQFF. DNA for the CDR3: TGTGCCAGCAGCCTGGGACAGGGGGCACTTGAGCAGTTCTTC.

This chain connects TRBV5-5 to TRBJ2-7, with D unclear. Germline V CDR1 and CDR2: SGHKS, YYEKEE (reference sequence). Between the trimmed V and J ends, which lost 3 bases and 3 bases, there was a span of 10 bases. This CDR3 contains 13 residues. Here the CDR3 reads CASSSWAFYEQYF. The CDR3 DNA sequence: TGTGCCAGCAGCTCCTGGGCGTTCTACGAGCAGTACTTC.